This T cell receptor (beta chain) appears in the sequencing data of a study of blood T cell repertoires in COVID-19. Libraries were prepared by immunoSEQ multiplex PCR; TCRdb keeps only in-frame clonotypes and omits some of them. The sample includes 150,000 or so clones, 80% to 90% of them seen just once. The CDR3 totals 16 residues. Deletions cut 2 bases from V and 1 base from J, with 15 bases between. The sequencing input was peripheral blood. This sequence originates from a man aged 18 to 30 with COVID-19, enrolled during active disease. The chain has TRBV6-7 and TRBJ2-7; TRBD2 is a possible D gene (6 bases). TRBV6-7 is filed as an ORF, its function uncertain. This CDR3 reads CASSYGGGPWSYEQYF. The CDR3 DNA reads as TGTGCCAGCAGTTACGGGGGAGGCCCCTGGTCCTACGAGCAGTACTTC.